This T cell receptor beta chain was captured by sequencing in a study of OX40 agonist ivuxolimab in advanced cancers. For the study in its entirety: Ivuxolimab was a fully human IgG2 agonistic monoclonal antibody targeting the costimulatory receptor OX40 (CD134). The purpose of peripheral TCRbeta sequencing was to test whether ivuxolimab changed TCR sequence diversity and led to clonal T-cell expansion. Intravenous ivuxolimab was administered to patients every 2 weeks at six dose levels: 0.01, 0.1, 0.3, 1.5, 3 and 10 mg/kg. The monotherapy dose-escalation portion (N = 52 patients) of the phase I ivuxolimab trial is reported in the paper. Three dose-escalation patients achieved partial responses, one with hepatocellular carcinoma and two with cutaneous melanoma. Prior anti-PD-1, anti-PD-L1 or anti-CTLA-4 therapy was permitted, and approximately 41% of dose-escalation patients had received checkpoint inhibitors. In the dose-escalation cohort, 70% to 90% of patients were male, and the mean age was around 65 years with a range of roughly 20 to 85. Of the approximately 54 patients in dose escalation, some 20 had hepatocellular carcinoma, some 15 had melanoma, 9 had renal cell carcinoma and 9 had head and neck cancer. The full study reports these points: After ivuxolimab, more expanded clones were found on average in CD8+ T cells than in CD4+ T cells. Partial responders in the 0.1-3.0 mg/kg groups had among the lowest normalized peripheral clonal expansion, especially among CD8+ T cells. Which antigens the clonally expanded peripheral T cells were specific for was not determined. At doses of 0.1 to 3.0 mg/kg, clonal expansion of both CD4+ and CD8+ blood T cells was observed from baseline to week 6. Low levels of normalized T-cell clonal expansion were also seen in some nonresponding patients.

The trial excluded patients who had a history of autoimmune disease or were on systemic immunosuppression. Peripheral blood for TCR sequencing was collected from all dose cohorts at baseline, on cycle 4 day 1, and on cycle 7 day 1. The samples were taken from a phase I, first-in-human, multicenter, open-label dose-escalation trial of ivuxolimab. Adults with locally advanced or metastatic head and neck squamous cell, hepatocellular, melanoma or renal cell carcinoma were enrolled in the trial. Before TCR sequencing, CD4+ T cells and CD8+ T cells were sorted from peripheral blood as separate populations. For sequencing of the TCRbeta CDR3 region, genomic DNA was extracted from the sorted cells. TCRbeta CDR3 regions were sequenced using the immunoSEQ Assay. In its TCRdb copy, this immuneACCESS table keeps in-frame sequences only and misses some clones. Where compared with another copy, unresolved V genes explain less than half of these, and the others have no known cause. In this sample the table shows 55,000 or so clones, 70% to 90% of which occur a single time. Around 7% of the sample lies in the top ten.

As for this clone: Its antigen remains undetermined. Base qualities are not at hand, and no much larger clone is one base apart.

The specimen was CD4+ or CD8+ T cells sorted from blood, collected in a trial of the OX40 agonist ivuxolimab. This receptor was taken from an adult with an advanced solid tumor such as melanoma, head and neck, liver or kidney cancer.

The base sequence is TGTGCCAGCAGCTTATCTCAGGGTTCAGGGTCGGGGGGCTACACCTTC. Translated, it reads CASSLSQGSGSGGYTF. The chain is assembled from TRBV7-2 and TRBJ1-2; the D gene is perhaps TRBD1, on 5 matching bases. CDR3 length: 16 amino acids, cysteine to phenylalanine. Solely the CDR3 DNA is kept, with 48 bases framed from the first base. The junction shows trimming of 2 bases on V and 8 bases on J, plus 21 bases between the germline ends. Sequences SGHTA (CDR1) and FQGNSA (CDR2) are obtained from the germline V gene.